This record concerns one TCR beta chain sequence. The antigen is not known. Sequencing was performed with immunoSEQ multiplex PCR; in TCRdb, only in-frame clones are kept and a portion is missing. Of 30,000 to 40,000 clones in the sample, more than 55% were seen once. This specimen belongs to a study of monozygotic twins with cystic fibrosis. Study-wide findings and caveats: Shared CDR3 numbers were not associated with age, concordance or severity. Monozygotic CF twin pairs shared significantly more nucleotide-identical clonotypes than unrelated CF individuals did.

The germline gives CDR1 LGHNT, CDR2 FRNRAP. The CDR3 covers 14 residues. V shed 1 base and J shed 1 base, with 5 bases lying between them. Input material: blood. The J gene is TRBJ2-1, the V gene TRBV12-5, with D unclear. The TCR comes from a girl aged 10 to 17 with cystic fibrosis. The CDR3 loop reads CASGLEGSYNEQFF. The CDR3 bases are TGTGCTAGTGGTTTGGAAGGGTCCTACAATGAGCAGTTCTTC. The full variable domain, with the rest looked up from reference TRBV12-5 and TRBJ2-1, is DARVTQTPRHKVTEMGQEVTMRCQPILGHNTVFWYRQTMMQGLELLAYFRNRAPLDDSGMPKDRFSAEMPDATLATLKIQPSEPRDSAVYFCASGLEGSYNEQFFGPGTRLTVL.